These T cell receptor beta chains were read from a single sample in a study of blood T cell repertoires in COVID-19. TCRdb's copy holds only in-frame clones and misses some; the assay was immunoSEQ multiplex PCR. The sample includes approximately 32,000 clones, around 87% of them seen just once. Sequenced material: peripheral blood. These receptor sequences come from a man in his sixties with active COVID-19. Both conserved end residues are part of each CDR3. D genes are given only for firm matches. Where a row states a size, it is once, few, many or the class of an expanded clone; other rows omit it.

abundance	v_gene	d_gene	j_gene	CDR3aa	CDR3nt
few	TRBV2	NA	TRBJ2-7	CASSRLYEQYF	TGTGCCAGCAGTCGGTTGTACGAGCAGTACTTC
NA	TRBV18	TRBD1	TRBJ2-3	CASSPQGGRGTDTQYF	TGTGCCAGCTCGCCCCAAGGGGGCCGGGGCACAGATACGCAGTATTTT
NA	TRBV4-1	TRBD2	TRBJ2-5	CASSHTSGGAQETQYF	TGCGCCAGCAGCCACACTAGCGGGGGGGCTCAAGAGACCCAGTACTTC
NA	TRBV7-2	TRBD2	TRBJ2-1	CASSPRTSGAFEQFF	TGTGCCAGCAGCCCAAGGACTAGCGGAGCTTTTGAGCAGTTCTTC
NA	TRBV5-1	TRBD1	TRBJ1-1	CASSLGLGQVVNTEAFF	TGCGCCAGCAGCTTAGGTCTGGGACAGGTGGTGAACACTGAAGCTTTCTTT
NA	TRBV30	NA	TRBJ2-1	CAWSDGSSYNEQFF	TGTGCCTGGAGCGACGGGAGCTCCTACAATGAGCAGTTCTTC
NA	TRBV21-1	NA	TRBJ2-7	CASSTPDRGPYEQYF	TGTGCCAGCAGCACGCCGGACAGGGGACCCTACGAGCAGTACTTC
NA	TRBV7-2	TRBD1	TRBJ2-7	CASSTQGAGSEQYF	TGTGCCAGCAGCACACAGGGGGCGGGAAGCGAGCAGTACTTC
NA	TRBV27	TRBD2	TRBJ2-3	CASTPAGGGGTQYF	TGTGCCAGCACTCCAGCGGGAGGGGGGGGTACGCAGTATTTT
NA	TRBV5-1	TRBD1	TRBJ2-1	CASSSQTGAYEQFF	TGCGCCAGCAGCTCCCAGACAGGGGCCTATGAGCAGTTCTTC
NA	TRBV3-1/TRBV3-2	NA	TRBJ2-3	CASSHDGRAGQYF	TGTGCCAGCAGTCATGACGGCCGCGCAGGGCAGTATTTT
NA	TRBV30	NA	TRBJ1-5	CAWSVGANQPQHF	TGTGCCTGGAGTGTGGGAGCCAATCAGCCCCAGCATTTT
NA	TRBV7-2	TRBD2	TRBJ2-7	CASSLAGGSYEQYF	TGTGCCAGCAGCTTAGCGGGAGGGTCCTACGAGCAGTACTTC
NA	TRBV19	TRBD1	TRBJ1-1	CASSTLPGQTTHTEAFF	TGTGCCAGTAGTACTCTCCCGGGACAGACAACACACACTGAAGCTTTCTTT
NA	TRBV2	NA	TRBJ2-2	CASSELRATTGELFF	TGTGCCAGCAGTGAATTGCGGGCGACCACCGGGGAGCTGTTTTTT
NA	TRBV4-2	NA	TRBJ2-2	CASREAGRTGELFF	TGTGCCAGCAGGGAGGCTGGGAGGACCGGGGAGCTGTTTTTT
NA	TRBV24-1	TRBD2	TRBJ2-1	CATSDQKRGGRGNEQFF	TGTGCCACCAGTGACCAGAAGCGGGGGGGCAGGGGCAATGAGCAGTTCTTC
NA	TRBV18	NA	TRBJ1-5	CASSPRSDNNQPQHF	TGTGCCAGCTCACCACGGTCAGACAACAATCAGCCCCAGCATTTT
once	TRBV18	NA	TRBJ2-7	CASSPSPREQYF	TGTGCCAGCTCCCCTTCCCCCCGCGAGCAGTACTTC
NA	TRBV5-1	NA	TRBJ2-7	CASSLGPGGSYEQYF	TGCGCCAGCTCTCTTGGGCCAGGGGGGTCCTACGAGCAGTACTTC
NA	TRBV4-3	TRBD2	TRBJ2-5	CASSQLYAGGETQYF	TGCGCCAGCAGCCAATTATATGCGGGGGGGGAGACCCAGTACTTC
NA	TRBV18	NA	TRBJ2-7	CASSPSGTYEQYF	TGTGCCAGCTCACCTAGCGGAACCTACGAGCAGTACTTC
NA	TRBV25-1	NA	TRBJ2-3	CASSETGRGLADTQYF	TGTGCCAGCAGTGAAACTGGGCGGGGGCTGGCAGATACGCAGTATTTT
NA	TRBV3-1/TRBV3-2	NA	TRBJ2-3	CASSTSTDTQYF	TGTGCCAGCAGCACTAGTACAGATACGCAGTATTTT
NA	TRBV5-5	TRBD1	TRBJ2-7	CASSSLLGQRSSSYEQYF	TGTGCCAGCAGCTCCTTATTGGGACAGAGATCCAGCTCCTACGAGCAGTACTTC
NA	TRBV5-6	NA	TRBJ2-3	CASSLGQVTDTQYF	TGTGCCAGCAGCTTGGGGCAGGTCACAGATACGCAGTATTTT
NA	TRBV6-5	NA	TRBJ2-1	CASSPLLFANEQFF	TGTGCCAGCAGTCCCCTTCTATTTGCAAATGAGCAGTTCTTC
few	TRBV20-1	TRBD2	TRBJ2-1	CSASGLATNEQFF	TGCAGTGCTAGTGGACTAGCGACCAATGAGCAGTTCTTC
NA	TRBV7-2	NA	TRBJ2-1	CASSIGHEQFF	TGTGCCAGCAGCATAGGGCATGAGCAGTTCTTC
once	TRBV5-6	NA	TRBJ2-7	CASSLDRTDYEQYF	TGTGCCAGCAGCTTGGATAGGACTGACTACGAGCAGTACTTC
few	TRBV7-8	NA	TRBJ2-3	CASSLAGGPSDTQYF	TGTGCCAGCAGCTTAGCGGGGGGGCCTTCAGATACGCAGTATTTT
NA	TRBV29-1	NA	TRBJ1-5	CSVAWGHSNQPQHF	TGCAGCGTTGCTTGGGGACATAGCAATCAGCCCCAGCATTTT
NA	TRBV15	NA	TRBJ2-1	CATSRDLVSSYNEQFF	TGTGCCACCAGCAGAGATCTCGTGAGCTCCTACAATGAGCAGTTCTTC
NA	TRBV27	NA	TRBJ1-4	CASKSGRRNEKLFF	TGTGCCAGCAAGTCCGGCAGGAGGAATGAAAAACTGTTTTTT
NA	TRBV15	NA	TRBJ2-7	CATSRDLKTSGSHEQYF	TGTGCCACCAGCAGAGATTTGAAGACTAGTGGTTCCCACGAGCAGTACTTC
NA	TRBV12-5	TRBD2	TRBJ2-1	CASGPGGYNEQFF	TGTGCTAGTGGCCCGGGGGGGTACAATGAGCAGTTCTTC
NA	TRBV7-2	NA	TRBJ2-1	CASSPERGPYNEQFF	TGTGCCAGCAGCCCAGAACGGGGTCCCTACAATGAGCAGTTCTTC
NA	TRBV2	TRBD2	TRBJ2-6	CASSPRGEPNSGANVLTF	TGTGCCAGCAGCCCACGGGGGGAACCGAACTCTGGGGCCAACGTCCTGACTTTC
NA	TRBV18	NA	TRBJ2-2	CASSPGSAGELFF	TGTGCCAGCTCGCCGGGATCGGCCGGGGAGCTGTTTTTT
few	TRBV6-5	NA	TRBJ2-1	CASISAFNEQFF	TGTGCCAGCATTAGCGCTTTCAATGAGCAGTTCTTC